This record concerns one TCR beta chain sequence. The antigen it binds to is not known. Base qualities are missing; no much larger clone stands one base away. RNA was extracted with the RNeasy kit and roughly 0.45 to 1 ug was reverse transcribed using random hexamers. TCR beta CDR3 regions were amplified with the immunoSEQ multiplex PCR assay covering 54 Vbeta and 13 Jbeta segments. PCR amplification bias was corrected using a synthetic template baseline for primer optimization and computational correction. Per the original workflow: Reads were annotated to V, D and J genes per IMGT and analyzed with immunoSEQ Analyzer, keeping only productive sequences. Clonality was calculated as one minus the Shannon entropy normalized by log2 of the number of productive unique sequences. Public and private clones were assessed among the 100 most prevalent clones of each patient and control. Clones were defined as Susac-specific if absent from the healthy and MS cohorts, from 1052 published viral clones and from other ImmuneACCESS disease sequences. TCRdb reworked the public reads: Q25 trimming with fastp, MiXCR clone assembly, productive beta chains retained. Each CDR3 protein appears once, grouped with its most common genes and DNA. TCRdb, rather than the study authors, made the V and J calls. The sample table contains roughly 330,000 distinct CDR3 sequences; only one count was recorded for about 90% of them. The top ten clonotypes cover over 0.05% of the sample.

High-throughput TCR beta sequencing profiled peripheral blood CD8+ and CD4+ T cells from healthy donors, Susac syndrome patients and multiple sclerosis patients. Treatment-naive patients with stable or active relapsing-remitting disease fulfilling revised McDonald criteria were used as multiple sclerosis controls. Bulk CD8+ and CD4+ T cells were purified magnetically by negative isolation, whereas CD8+ TEMRA cells were enriched by FACS. Blood was drawn into EDTA tubes, processed within 24 hours, and PBMCs were isolated by density gradient centrifugation. PBMCs destined for TCR sequencing were cryopreserved in liquid nitrogen and later thawed in a 37 °C water bath. The sorted or isolated CD4+, CD8+ and CD8+ TEMRA cells reached a purity of at least 90%. The sample is drawn from a study of CD8 T cells in Susac syndrome (dated by TCRdb to about 2019). About the investigation overall: Whether CD8+ T cell activation and differentiation in Susac syndrome was antigen driven was tested using repertoire sequencing.

The CDR3 sequence holds 15 residues, the cysteine and phenylalanine included. Just CDR3 DNA is preserved here, 45 bases in frame from base 1. The germline V gene (reference sequence) specifies DFQATT as CDR1 and SNEGSKA as CDR2. V gives up 7 bases and J gives up 3 bases, and the segment between their germline ends measures 19 bases. The full study reports these points: The study acknowledged that relatively few individuals were included in the TCR sequencing and HLA analysis.

The specimen was CD4+ T cells from PBMCs. The chain joins TRBV20-1 to TRBJ2-4; the D gene is possibly TRBD1, with 6 bases matching. This receptor was obtained from a human donor with multiple sclerosis. The CDR3 protein: CSVPPQQGDKNIQYF. The DNA is as follows: TGCAGTGTCCCCCCCCAACAGGGTGACAAAAACATTCAGTACTTC.